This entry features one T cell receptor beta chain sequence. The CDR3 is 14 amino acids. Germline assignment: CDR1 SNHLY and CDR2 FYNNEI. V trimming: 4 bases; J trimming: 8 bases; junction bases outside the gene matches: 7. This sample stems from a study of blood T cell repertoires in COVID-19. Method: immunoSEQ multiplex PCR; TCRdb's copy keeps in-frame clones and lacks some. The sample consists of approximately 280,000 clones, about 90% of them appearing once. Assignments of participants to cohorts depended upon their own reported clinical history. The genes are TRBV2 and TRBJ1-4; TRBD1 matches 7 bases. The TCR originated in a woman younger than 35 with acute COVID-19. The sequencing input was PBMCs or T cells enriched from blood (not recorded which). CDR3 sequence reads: CASSGQGPGEKLFF. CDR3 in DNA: TGTGCCAGCAGTGGACAGGGTCCGGGGGAAAAACTGTTTTTT.